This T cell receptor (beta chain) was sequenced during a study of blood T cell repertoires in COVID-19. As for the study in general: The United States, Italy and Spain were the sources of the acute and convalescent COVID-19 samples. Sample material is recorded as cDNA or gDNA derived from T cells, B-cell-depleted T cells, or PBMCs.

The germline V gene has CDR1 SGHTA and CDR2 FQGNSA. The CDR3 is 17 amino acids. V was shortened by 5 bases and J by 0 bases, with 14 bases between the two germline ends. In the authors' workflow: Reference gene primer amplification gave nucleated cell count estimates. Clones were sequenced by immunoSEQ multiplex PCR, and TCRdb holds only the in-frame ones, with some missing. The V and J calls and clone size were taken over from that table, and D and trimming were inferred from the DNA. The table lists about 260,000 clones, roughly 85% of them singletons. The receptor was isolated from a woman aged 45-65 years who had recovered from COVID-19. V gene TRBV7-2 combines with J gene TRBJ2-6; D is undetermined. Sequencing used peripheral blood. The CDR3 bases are TGTGCCAGCAGCCTTATCGACTTTTACTCTGGGGCCAACGTCCTGACTTTC. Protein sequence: CASSLIDFYSGANVLTF.